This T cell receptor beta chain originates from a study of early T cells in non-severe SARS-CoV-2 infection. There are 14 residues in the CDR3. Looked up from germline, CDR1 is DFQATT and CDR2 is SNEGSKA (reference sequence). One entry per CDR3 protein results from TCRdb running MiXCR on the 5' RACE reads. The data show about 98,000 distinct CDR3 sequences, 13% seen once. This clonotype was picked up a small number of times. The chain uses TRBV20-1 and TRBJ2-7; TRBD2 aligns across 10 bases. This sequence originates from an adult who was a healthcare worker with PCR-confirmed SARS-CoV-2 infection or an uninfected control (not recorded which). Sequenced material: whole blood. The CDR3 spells CSCLAGARTYEQYF. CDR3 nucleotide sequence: TGCAGCTGCCTAGCGGGAGCGCGCACCTACGAGCAGTACTTC.